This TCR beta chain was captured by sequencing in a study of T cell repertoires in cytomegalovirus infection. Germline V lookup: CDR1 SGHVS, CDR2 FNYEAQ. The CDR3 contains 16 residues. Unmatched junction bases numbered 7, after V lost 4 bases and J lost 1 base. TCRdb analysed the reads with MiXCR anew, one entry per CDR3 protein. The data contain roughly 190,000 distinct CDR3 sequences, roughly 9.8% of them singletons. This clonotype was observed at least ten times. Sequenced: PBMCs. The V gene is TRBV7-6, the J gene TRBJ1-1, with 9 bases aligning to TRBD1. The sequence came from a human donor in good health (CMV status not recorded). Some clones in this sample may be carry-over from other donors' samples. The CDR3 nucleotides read TGTGCCAGCAGCTCCCGGGACAGGGCGTCGAACACTGAAGCTTTCTTT. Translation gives CASSSRDRASNTEAFF.